This T cell receptor beta chain was found in a study of blood T cell repertoires in COVID-19 (dated by TCRdb to 2020 to 2021). Regarding the research as a whole: Collaborator samples came from the United States, Italy and Spain and covered acute and convalescent phases of COVID-19. The prospective study material was composed of cDNA or gDNA derived from T cells, B-cell-depleted T cells, or PBMCs. Subjects who had been exposed to COVID-19, were actively infected with it, or had recovered from it provided the deeply sampled blood TCRbeta repertoires that made up the dataset. A freely available public database, intended as a resource for researchers studying the immune response to SARS-CoV-2, is where the repertoires were released. Samples came from the ongoing ImmuneRACE study (first 160 participants) plus 1,254 subjects from 6 global collaborators. The sample metadata nearly always contained a de-identified subject ID, COVID-19 status, age in years and sex. Where available, HLA class I and class II types were obtained from metadata supplied by the sample provider rather than from assay-based typing.

Participants in the prospective study were aged about 18 to 95 years, lived in 24 United States geographic areas, and enrolled through a virtual design. Cohort assignment in the prospective study relied on participant-reported clinical history from a screening survey and a study questionnaire. ImmuneRACE Cohort 3 recovered participants were defined by two consecutive negative NP/OP PCR tests, healthcare professional clearance, or symptom resolution. In the prospective study, whole blood, serum and a nasopharyngeal or oropharyngeal swab were collected from each participant by mobile phlebotomists. Participants in the prospective study had the option to provide additional blood draws and questionnaires over a 2-month period. Prospective study blood samples were shipped either frozen or at room temperature before DNA extraction. Broad study findings and their caveats: How much clinical and demographic metadata was included differed by source and by participant, and the metadata was provided uncurated.

TCRbeta CDR3 regions were amplified from genomic DNA by means of the immunoSEQ Assay, a bias-controlled multiplex PCR. The authors' pipeline ran thus. The number of nucleated cells in each sample was estimated by amplification of reference gene primers within the assay. To quantify the absolute abundance of each unique TCRbeta CDR3 rearrangement, sequence reads were collapsed and filtered. For each sample, productive Simpson clonality was calculated as the square root of Simpson's diversity index over productive rearrangements. TCRdb holds this immuneACCESS table with in-frame rearrangements only. Some clones are missing; in checked studies, unresolved V genes explain under half, and the rest has no known cause. That table supplies the V and J calls and clone size; D and trimming were determined from the DNA. Here the sample has fewer than 350,000 clones; 80% to 90% occur a single time. The ten top clones hold more than 2% of the sample.

From V the trimming removes 4 bases and from J it removes 8 bases, while the gene matches leave 9 bases of the junction unaccounted for. The CDR3, from cysteine to phenylalanine, totals 16 residues. Left in the record is the CDR3 DNA by itself, 48 bases read in frame from the first base. The germline V gene sets CDR1 to MNHEY and CDR2 to SVGEGT. A few counts support this clone. It lacks a known antigen. No much larger clone is present one base from it, and per-base qualities are unavailable. This sequence was found in a man aged 25 to 45 who had recovered from COVID-19. The chain was built from TRBV6-2 or TRBV6-3 and TRBJ2-4; 12 junctional bases match TRBD2. Sequenced material: PBMCs or T cells enriched from blood (not recorded which). CDR3 loop: CASSFASGGDWYIQYF. In nucleotide form, the sequence is TGTGCCAGCAGTTTTGCTAGCGGGGGGGATTGGTACATTCAGTACTTC.